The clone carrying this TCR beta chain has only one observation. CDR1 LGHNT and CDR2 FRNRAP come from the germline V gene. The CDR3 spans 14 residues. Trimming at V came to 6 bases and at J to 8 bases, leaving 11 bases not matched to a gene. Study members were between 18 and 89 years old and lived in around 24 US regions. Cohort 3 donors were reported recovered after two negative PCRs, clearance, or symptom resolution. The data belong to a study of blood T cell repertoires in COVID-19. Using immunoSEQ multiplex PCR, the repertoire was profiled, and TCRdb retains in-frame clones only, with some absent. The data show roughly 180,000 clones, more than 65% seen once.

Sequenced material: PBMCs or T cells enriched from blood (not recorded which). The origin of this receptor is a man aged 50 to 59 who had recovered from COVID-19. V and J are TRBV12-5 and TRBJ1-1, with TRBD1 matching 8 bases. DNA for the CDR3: TGTGCTAGTGGCGGCCCCGGACAGGGTGCGGAAGCTTTCTTT. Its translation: CASGGPGQGAEAFF.